This entry lists 5 T cell receptor beta chains sequenced from one sample in a study of T cell responses to AZD1222 COVID-19 vaccine. Libraries were prepared by immunoSEQ multiplex PCR; TCRdb keeps only in-frame clonotypes and omits some of them. In the table there are roughly 140,000 clones, more than 85% of which are singletons. Source: peripheral blood, taken after recovery from COVID-19. These receptors originate from an adult who had recovered from COVID-19.

The rearrangement uses TRBV7-9 and TRBJ2-1; 9 nucleotides align to TRBD2. This CDR3 is 14 amino acids long. The germline V gene encodes CDR1 SEHNR and CDR2 FQNEAQ (reference sequence). With V trimmed by 6 bases and J by 8 bases, 8 bases remained unmatched. CDR3 sequence: CASRTSGPKDEQFF. The CDR3 DNA sequence: TGTGCCAGCAGGACTAGCGGACCCAAGGATGAGCAGTTCTTC.

The rearrangement joins TRBV24-1 to TRBJ2-1, with 8 bases aligning to TRBD2. Germline loops: CDR1 KGHDR, CDR2 SFDVKD. CDR3 length equals 14 residues. J gave up 6 bases and V 4 bases, and 4 bases lay outside the gene matches. Here the CDR3 DNA reads TGTGCCACCAGTGACCAGCGGGAGTTCAATGAGCAGTTCTTC. This translates into CATSDQREFNEQFF.

Remarks on this clone: Germline and junction disagree at one end, which may indicate a read error. The V call is TRBV27, the J call TRBJ2-5, with unresolved D. Germline assignment: CDR1 MNHEY and CDR2 SMNVEV (reference sequence). The CDR3 consists of 13 residues. This CDR3 reads CASSQLNQETQYF. The CDR3 nucleotides are TGTGCCAGCAGTCAACTGAACCAGGAGACCCAGTACTTC.

The rearrangement joins TRBV10-2 to TRBJ2-2; tentatively, D is TRBD1 or TRBD2 (5 bases each). The germline V gene encodes CDR1 WSHSY and CDR2 SAAADI. The CDR3 totals 14 residues. Trimming pared 11 bases from V and 1 base from J, leaving 14 bases between. Written as DNA, the CDR3 is TGCGCCGCCCGGGTGGGGGTGAACACCGGGGAGCTGTTTTTT. This encodes CAARVGVNTGELFF.

This chain links TRBV11-2 with TRBJ2-3; no clear D. This CDR3 comprises 13 residues. The germline gives CDR1 SGHAT, CDR2 FQNNGV. V was trimmed by 2 bases and J by 2 bases, leaving 5 bases between them. CDR3 coding DNA: TGTGCCAGCAGCTTACAGAACACAGATACGCAGTATTTT. Translation gives CASSLQNTDTQYF.